The entry below gives a single T cell receptor beta chain sequence along with its context. Healthy bone marrow donors formed the donor group. The data were obtained in a study of cytomegalovirus exposure and HLA in healthy donors. The PCR employed 60 Vbeta primers together with 13 Jbeta primers. TCRdb's copy holds only in-frame clones and misses some; the assay was immunoSEQ multiplex PCR. Of approximately 100,000 clones in the sample, less than 75% were seen once. The germline CDR1 and CDR2 sequences are WNHNN and SYGVQD (reference sequence). Trimming pared 3 bases from V and 6 bases from J, leaving 8 bases between. This CDR3 has 13 residues.

The chain joins TRBV10-1 to TRBJ1-4; D may be TRBD1 (6 bases). Sequencing input: PBMCs. The clonotype originates from a man between 35 and 55 years old in good health and CMV-seropositive. CDR3 region: CASSDRGDEKLFF. In nucleotides, the CDR3 is TGCGCCAGCAGTGACAGGGGAGATGAAAAACTGTTTTTT.